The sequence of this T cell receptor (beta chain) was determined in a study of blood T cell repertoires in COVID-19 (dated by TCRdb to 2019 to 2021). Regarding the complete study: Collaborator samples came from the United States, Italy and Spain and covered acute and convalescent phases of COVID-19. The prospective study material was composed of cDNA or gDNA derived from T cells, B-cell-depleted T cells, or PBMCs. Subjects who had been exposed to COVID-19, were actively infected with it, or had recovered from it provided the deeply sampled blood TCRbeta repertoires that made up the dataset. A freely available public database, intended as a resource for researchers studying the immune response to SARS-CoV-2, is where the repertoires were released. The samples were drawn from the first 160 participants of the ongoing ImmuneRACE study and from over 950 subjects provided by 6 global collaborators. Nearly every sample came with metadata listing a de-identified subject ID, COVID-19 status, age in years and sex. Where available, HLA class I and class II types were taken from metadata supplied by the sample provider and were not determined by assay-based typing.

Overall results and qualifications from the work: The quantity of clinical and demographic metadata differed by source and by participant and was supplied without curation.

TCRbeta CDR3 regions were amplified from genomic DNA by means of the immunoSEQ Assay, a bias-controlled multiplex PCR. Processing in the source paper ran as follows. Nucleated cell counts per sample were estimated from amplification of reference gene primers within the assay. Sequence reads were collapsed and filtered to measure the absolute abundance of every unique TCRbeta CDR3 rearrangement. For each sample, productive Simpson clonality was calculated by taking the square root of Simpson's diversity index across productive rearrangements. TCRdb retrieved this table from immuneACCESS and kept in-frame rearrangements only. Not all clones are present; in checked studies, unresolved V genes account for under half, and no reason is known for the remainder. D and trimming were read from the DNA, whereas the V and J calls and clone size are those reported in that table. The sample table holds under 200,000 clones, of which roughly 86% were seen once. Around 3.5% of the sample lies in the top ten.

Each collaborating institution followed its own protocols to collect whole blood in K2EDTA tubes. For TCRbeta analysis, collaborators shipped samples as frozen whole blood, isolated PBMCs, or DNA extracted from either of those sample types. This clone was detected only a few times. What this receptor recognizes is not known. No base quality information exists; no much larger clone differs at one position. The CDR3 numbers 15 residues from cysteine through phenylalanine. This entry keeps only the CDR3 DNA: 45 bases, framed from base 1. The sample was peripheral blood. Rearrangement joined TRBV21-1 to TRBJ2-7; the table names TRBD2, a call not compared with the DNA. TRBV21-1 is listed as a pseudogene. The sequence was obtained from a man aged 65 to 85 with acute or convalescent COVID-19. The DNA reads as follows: TGTGCCAGCAGCAAAGATCGGGTATCTATCTACGAGCAGTACTTC. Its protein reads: CASSKDRVSIYEQYF.